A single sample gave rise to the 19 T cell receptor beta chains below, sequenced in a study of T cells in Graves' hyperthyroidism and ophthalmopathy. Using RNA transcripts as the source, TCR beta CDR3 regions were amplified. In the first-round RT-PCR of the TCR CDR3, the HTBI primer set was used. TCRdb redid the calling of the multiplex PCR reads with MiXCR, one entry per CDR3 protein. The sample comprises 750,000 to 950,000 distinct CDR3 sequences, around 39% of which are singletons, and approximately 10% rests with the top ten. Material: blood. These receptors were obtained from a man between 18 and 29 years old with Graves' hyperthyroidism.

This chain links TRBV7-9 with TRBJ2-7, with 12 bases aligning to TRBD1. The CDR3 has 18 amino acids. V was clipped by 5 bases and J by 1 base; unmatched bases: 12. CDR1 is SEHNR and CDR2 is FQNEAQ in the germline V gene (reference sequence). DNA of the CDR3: TGTGCCAGCAGCGACAAGTCCGGGACAGGGGGCCCGTCCTACGAGCAGTACTTC. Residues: CASSDKSGTGGPSYEQYF.

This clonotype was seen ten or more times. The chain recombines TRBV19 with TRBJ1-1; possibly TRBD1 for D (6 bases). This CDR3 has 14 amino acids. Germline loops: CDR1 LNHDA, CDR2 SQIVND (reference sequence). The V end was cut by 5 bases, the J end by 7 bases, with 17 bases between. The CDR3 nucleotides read TGTGCCAGTAGTCCCTGGAAGGACAGAATTGAAGCTTTCTTT. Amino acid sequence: CASSPWKDRIEAFF.

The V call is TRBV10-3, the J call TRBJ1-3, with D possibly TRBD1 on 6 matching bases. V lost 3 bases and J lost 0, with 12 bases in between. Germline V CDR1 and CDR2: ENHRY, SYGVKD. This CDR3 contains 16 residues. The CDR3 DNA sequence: TGTGCCATCAGTGACAGGGGCCAGTACTCTGGAAACACCATATATTTT. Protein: CAISDRGQYSGNTIYF.

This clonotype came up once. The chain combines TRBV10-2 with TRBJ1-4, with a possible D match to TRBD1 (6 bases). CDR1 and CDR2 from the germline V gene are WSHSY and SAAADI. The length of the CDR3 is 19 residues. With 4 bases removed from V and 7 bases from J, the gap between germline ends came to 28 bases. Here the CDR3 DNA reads TGCGCCAGCAGTGCGACGGGACAAGTAACCGGGGAGCTGAGTGAAAAACTGTTTTTT. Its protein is CASSATGQVTGELSEKLFF.

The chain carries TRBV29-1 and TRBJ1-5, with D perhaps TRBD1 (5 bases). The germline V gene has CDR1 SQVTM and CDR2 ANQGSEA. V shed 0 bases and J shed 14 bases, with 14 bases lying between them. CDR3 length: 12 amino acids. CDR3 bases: TGCAGCGTTGAAGAGTCACCAGGGAACGAGCATTTT. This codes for CSVEESPGNEHF. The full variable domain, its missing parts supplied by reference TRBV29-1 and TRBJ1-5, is SAVISQKPSRDICQRGTSLTIQCQVDSQVTMMFWYRQQPGQSLTLIATANQGSEATYESGFVIDKFPISRPNLTFSTLTVSNMSPEDSSIYLCSVEESPGNEHFGDGTRLSIL.

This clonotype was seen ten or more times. The CDR3 sequence: CAISDRDRGAGEQYF. CDR3 DNA: TGTGCCATCAGTGACCGGGACAGGGGAGCGGGGGAGCAGTACTTC. The V call is TRBV10-3, the J call TRBJ2-7; 10 bases match TRBD1. CDR3 length: 15 amino acids. The germline V gene has CDR1 ENHRY and CDR2 SYGVKD. Unmatched junction bases numbered 9, after V lost 3 bases and J lost 7 bases.

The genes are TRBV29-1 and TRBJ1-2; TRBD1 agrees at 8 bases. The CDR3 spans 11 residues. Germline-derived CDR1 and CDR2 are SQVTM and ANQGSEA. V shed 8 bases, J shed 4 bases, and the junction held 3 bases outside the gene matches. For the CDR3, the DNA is TGCAGCCCCGGGACAGGCTATGGCTACACCTTC. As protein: CSPGTGYGYTF.

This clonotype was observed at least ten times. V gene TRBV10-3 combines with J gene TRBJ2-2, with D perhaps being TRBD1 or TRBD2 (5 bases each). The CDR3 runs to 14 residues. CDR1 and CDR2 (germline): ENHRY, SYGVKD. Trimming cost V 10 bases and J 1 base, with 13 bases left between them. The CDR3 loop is CATRGDLNTGELFF. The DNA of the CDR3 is TGTGCCACAAGGGGAGACTTGAACACCGGGGAGCTGTTTTTT.

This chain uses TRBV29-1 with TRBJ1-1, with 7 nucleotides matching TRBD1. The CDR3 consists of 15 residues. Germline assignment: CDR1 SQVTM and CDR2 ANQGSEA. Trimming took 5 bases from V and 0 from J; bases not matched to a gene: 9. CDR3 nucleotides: TGCAGCGTTCTGGGTGGGGGACAGATGAACACTGAAGCTTTCTTT. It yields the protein CSVLGGGQMNTEAFF. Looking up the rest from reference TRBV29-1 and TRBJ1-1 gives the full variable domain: SAVISQKPSRDICQRGTSLTIQCQVDSQVTMMFWYRQQPGQSLTLIATANQGSEATYESGFVIDKFPISRPNLTFSTLTVSNMSPEDSSIYLCSVLGGGQMNTEAFFGQGTRLTVV.

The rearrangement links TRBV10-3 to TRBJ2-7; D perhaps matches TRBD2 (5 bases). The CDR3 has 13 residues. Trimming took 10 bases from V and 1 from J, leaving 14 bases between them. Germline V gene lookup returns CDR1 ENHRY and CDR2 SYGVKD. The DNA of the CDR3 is TGTGCCAGCAGCGCCGGGATATCCTACGAGCAGTACTTC. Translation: CASSAGISYEQYF.

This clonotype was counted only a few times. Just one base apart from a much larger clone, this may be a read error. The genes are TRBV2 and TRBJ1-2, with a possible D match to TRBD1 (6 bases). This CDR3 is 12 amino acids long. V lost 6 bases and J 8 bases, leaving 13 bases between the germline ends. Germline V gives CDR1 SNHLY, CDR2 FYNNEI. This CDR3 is CASSGGQKGYTF. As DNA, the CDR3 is TGTGCCAGCAGCGGGGGGCAAAAAGGCTACACCTTC.

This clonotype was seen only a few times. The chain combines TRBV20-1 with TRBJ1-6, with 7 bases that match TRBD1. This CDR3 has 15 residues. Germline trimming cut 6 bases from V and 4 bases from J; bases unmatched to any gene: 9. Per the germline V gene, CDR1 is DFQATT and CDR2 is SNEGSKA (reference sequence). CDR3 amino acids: CSAESGTEYNSPLHF. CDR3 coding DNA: TGCAGTGCAGAATCCGGGACAGAGTATAATTCACCCCTCCACTTT.

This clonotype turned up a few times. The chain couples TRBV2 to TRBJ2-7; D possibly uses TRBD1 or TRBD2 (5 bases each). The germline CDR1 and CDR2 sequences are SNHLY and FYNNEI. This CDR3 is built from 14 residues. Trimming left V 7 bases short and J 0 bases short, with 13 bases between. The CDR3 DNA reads TGTGCCAGCATTTTCACCGGGACCTCCTACGAGCAGTACTTC. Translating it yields CASIFTGTSYEQYF.

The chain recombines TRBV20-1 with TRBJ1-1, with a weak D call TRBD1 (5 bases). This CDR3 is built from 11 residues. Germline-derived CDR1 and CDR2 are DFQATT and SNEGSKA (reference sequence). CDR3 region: CGIQGNTEAFF. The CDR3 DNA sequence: TGCGGGATTCAGGGGAACACTGAAGCTTTCTTT.

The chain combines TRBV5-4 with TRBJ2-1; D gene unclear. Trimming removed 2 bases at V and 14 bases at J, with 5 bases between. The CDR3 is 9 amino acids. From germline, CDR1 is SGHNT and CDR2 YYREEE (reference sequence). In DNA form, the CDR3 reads TGTGCCAGCAGCTTAGGAGAGTTCTTC. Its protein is CASSLGEFF.

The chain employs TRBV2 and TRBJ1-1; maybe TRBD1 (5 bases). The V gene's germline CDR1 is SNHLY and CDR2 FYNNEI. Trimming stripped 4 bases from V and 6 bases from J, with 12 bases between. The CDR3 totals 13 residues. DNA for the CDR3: TGTGCCAGCAGTGTCGGGACTGCCGCTGAAGCTTTCTTT. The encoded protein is CASSVGTAAEAFF.

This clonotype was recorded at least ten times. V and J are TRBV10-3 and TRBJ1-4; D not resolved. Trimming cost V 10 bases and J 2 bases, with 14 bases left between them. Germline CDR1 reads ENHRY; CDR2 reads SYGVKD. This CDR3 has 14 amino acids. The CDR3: CASSPTGTNEKLFF. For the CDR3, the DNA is TGTGCCAGCAGCCCCACCGGGACTAATGAAAAACTGTTTTTT.

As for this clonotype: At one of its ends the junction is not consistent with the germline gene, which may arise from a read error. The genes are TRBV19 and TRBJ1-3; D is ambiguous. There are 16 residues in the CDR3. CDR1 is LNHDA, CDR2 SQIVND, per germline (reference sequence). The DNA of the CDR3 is TGCGCCAGCAGCCAGACTACCCTAGAGGCTGGAAACACCATATATTTT. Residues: CASSQTTLEAGNTIYF.

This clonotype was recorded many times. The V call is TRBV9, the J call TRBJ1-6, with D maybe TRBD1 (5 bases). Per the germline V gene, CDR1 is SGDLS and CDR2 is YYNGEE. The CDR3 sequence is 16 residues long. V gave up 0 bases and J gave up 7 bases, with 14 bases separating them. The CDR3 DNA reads TGTGCCAGCAGCGTAGGAGAGACAGACGTGAATTCACCCCTCCACTTT. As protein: CASSVGETDVNSPLHF.